The 9 T cell receptor beta chains presented below share a single source sample, sequenced in a study of shared T cell receptors in the human thymus. Assay used: immunoSEQ multiplex PCR; TCRdb lists only in-frame clones, some missing. Altogether 500,000 to 750,000 clones are present, 88% being singletons, with the ten largest covering about 0.01%. A further study also used this sample, focusing on human thymus T cells.

The sample consisted of thymocytes. The origin of the receptors is a boy in the first two years of life with a congenital heart defect.

This sequence joins TRBV6-1 and TRBJ2-7; 7 bases map to TRBD2. V shed 5 bases, J shed 2 bases, and the junction held 9 bases outside the gene matches. The germline CDR1 and CDR2 sequences are MNHNS and SASEGT. The length of the CDR3 is 15 residues. The CDR3 protein is CASSTTGLPPYEQYF. For the CDR3, the DNA is TGTGCCAGCAGTACCACGGGACTACCTCCCTACGAGCAGTACTTC.

V gene TRBV15 combines with J gene TRBJ2-1; weak D call: TRBD1 (6 bases). The V end was cut by 3 bases, the J end by 3 bases, with 21 bases between. There are 18 residues in the CDR3. The V gene's germline CDR1 is LNHNV and CDR2 YYDKDF (reference sequence). The CDR3 region is CATSSSRGPQGIYNEQFF. The CDR3 region has the DNA TGTGCCACCAGCAGCTCCCGGGGTCCCCAGGGGATCTACAATGAGCAGTTCTTC. Looking up the rest from reference TRBV15 and TRBJ2-1 gives the full variable domain: DAMVIQNPRYQVTQFGKPVTLSCSQTLNHNVMYWYQQKSSQAPKLLFHYYDKDFNNEADTPDNFQSRRPNTSFCFLDIRSPGLGDTAMYLCATSSSRGPQGIYNEQFFGPGTRLTVL.

The chain has TRBV27 and TRBJ2-1; TRBD2 aligns across 13 bases. Germline V CDR1 and CDR2: MNHEY, SMNVEV (reference sequence). V gave up 4 bases and J gave up 16 bases; unmatched junction bases: 7. The CDR3 runs 13 residues. In DNA, the CDR3 is TGTGCCAGCAGTTCCCGGACTAGCGGGAGATTTTTCTTC. Translating it yields CASSSRTSGRFFF.

The genes are TRBV4-1 and TRBJ2-4; weak D call: TRBD1 (5 bases). Per the germline V gene, CDR1 is MGHRA and CDR2 is YSYEKL. V was shortened by 1 base and J by 3 bases, with 7 bases between the two germline ends. This CDR3 contains 14 residues. As DNA, the CDR3 is TGCGCCAGCAGCCAAGTCCAGGGCAAAAACATTCAGTACTTC. It is translated as CASSQVQGKNIQYF.

The chain is built from TRBV28 and TRBJ1-2, with 7 bases identical to TRBD1. This CDR3 comprises 16 residues. The germline V gene encodes CDR1 MDHEN and CDR2 SYDVKM. With 3 bases clipped from V and 5 bases from J, the junction kept 12 bases outside the gene matches. This CDR3 reads CASSLAQGRRDYGYTF. In DNA form, the CDR3 reads TGTGCCAGCAGTTTGGCACAGGGGCGACGAGATTATGGCTACACCTTC.

The chain combines TRBV29-1 with TRBJ2-6, with D possibly TRBD2 on 6 matching bases. Looked up from germline, CDR1 is SQVTM and CDR2 is ANQGSEA. The V and J ends lost 8 bases and 0 bases respectively, with 23 bases between them. This CDR3 is 18 amino acids long. The CDR3 sequence: CSFKRPIAAASGANVLTF. The CDR3, as DNA: TGCAGCTTCAAACGGCCCATAGCGGCGGCCTCTGGGGCCAACGTCCTGACTTTC.

The V gene is TRBV6-1, the J gene TRBJ1-4, with TRBD1 matching 8 bases. The V and J ends lost 5 bases and 8 bases, in that order; junction bases with no gene match: 10. CDR1 is MNHNS and CDR2 is SASEGT in the germline V gene. The CDR3 has 15 residues. The CDR3 reads CASSSRRTGCEKLFF. The CDR3 DNA follows: TGTGCCAGCAGTAGTAGAAGGACAGGGTGCGAAAAACTGTTTTTT.

The CDR3 sequence: CASSPGLAVRGTQYF. The CDR3 DNA follows: TGTGCCAGCAGCCCGGGACTAGCGGTTAGGGGTACGCAGTATTTT. The chain couples TRBV7-9 to TRBJ2-3; TRBD2 aligns across 11 bases. Germline lookup yields CDR1 SEHNR and CDR2 FQNEAQ (reference sequence). Germline trimming cut 5 bases from V and 8 bases from J; bases unmatched to any gene: 9. The CDR3 is made up of 15 amino acids.

V and J are TRBV11-3 and TRBJ2-1, with D uncertain. Deletions cut 5 bases from V and 8 bases from J, with 13 bases between. This CDR3 region has 13 residues. The V gene's germline CDR1 is SGHNT and CDR2 YENEEA. This CDR3 reads CASSHGTADEQFF. Here the CDR3 DNA reads TGTGCCAGCAGCCACGGTACGGCGGATGAGCAGTTCTTC. Based on the CDR3 plus reference TRBV11-3 and TRBJ2-1, the full variable domain is EAGVVQSPRYKIIEKKQPVAFWCNPISGHNTLYWYLQNLGQGPELLIRYENEEAVDDSQLPKDRFSAERLKGVDSTLKIQPAELGDSAVYLCASSHGTADEQFFGPGTRLTVL.